This T cell receptor (beta chain) is drawn from a study of T cells in Graves' hyperthyroidism and ophthalmopathy. J gave up 3 bases and V 5 bases, and 7 bases lay outside the gene matches. The CDR3 contains 15 residues. Per the germline V gene, CDR1 is SEHNR and CDR2 is FQNEAQ (reference sequence). Researchers took RNA transcripts and amplified the TCR beta CDR3 regions from them. The primer set for the first-round RT-PCR of the TCR CDR3 was HTBI. One entry per CDR3 protein results from TCRdb running MiXCR on the multiplex PCR reads. The sample lists under 350,000 distinct CDR3 sequences; approximately 22% were seen once. General study points: For ophthalmopathy, model prediction preceded onset by a median roughly 5.9 months.

Hyperthyroidism patients were newly diagnosed, had disease duration under 2 months, and were aged 18 to 65 years. Comments on this clonotype: Its antigen is unknown.

The chain uses TRBV7-9 and TRBJ2-3; 8 nucleotides match TRBD2. The TCR comes from a woman between 50 and 59 years old with Graves' hyperthyroidism. The sample consisted of blood. In DNA form, the CDR3 reads TGTGCCAGCAGCGCGGGACTAGTTGGTACAGATACGCAGTATTTT. This sequence encodes CASSAGLVGTDTQYF.